The source of this T cell receptor beta chain is a study of early T cells in non-severe SARS-CoV-2 infection. Study-wide background: The input, bulk RNA from unsorted whole blood, was sequenced, and chains were unpaired.

TCRdb analysed the 5' RACE reads with MiXCR anew, one entry per CDR3 protein. The table has approximately 71,000 distinct CDR3 sequences, 12% seen once. Trimming stripped 1 base from V and 8 bases from J, with 15 bases between. Germline CDR1 reads SGHAT; CDR2 reads FQNNGV. The CDR3 runs to 15 residues. This clonotype was detected ten times or more. V gene TRBV11-2 combines with J gene TRBJ2-1; D not resolved. This sequence originates from an adult who was a healthcare worker with PCR-confirmed SARS-CoV-2 infection or an uninfected control (not recorded which). The specimen sequenced was whole blood. The chain's CDR3 is CASSLGSFTAYEQFF. As DNA, the CDR3 is TGTGCCAGCAGCTTAGGGTCCTTTACGGCATATGAGCAGTTCTTC.